This T cell receptor (beta chain) was retrieved from a study of cytotoxic CD8 clonotypes in ibrutinib-treated CLL (dated by TCRdb to the early 2020s). Notes on the research overall: In this cohort, 15 or so patients were treatment-naive and about ten were relapsed/refractory, while around 18 had unmutated IGHV. Partial responses were observed in approximately 24 patients and complete responses in 2; after a median follow-up of roughly 72 months, remission was maintained in 14 patients and progression was observed in approximately 12. Samples at response were collected after a median of roughly 13 months of treatment, with a range of 6 to 36 months. On average, each sample had 255,043 productive templates and 94,082 productive rearrangements. Longitudinal samples were obtainable from about 30% of the 86 participants in the trial. Cryopreserved peripheral blood mononuclear cells were obtained prior to treatment, at the time of response, and at either disease progression or sustained remission.

V gives up 1 base and J gives up 3 bases, and the segment between their germline ends measures 6 bases. As encoded in the germline V gene, CDR1 is LGHNA while CDR2 is YNFKEQ. Reading from cysteine to phenylalanine, the CDR3 counts 13 amino acids. Only the CDR3 portion is preserved as DNA: 39 bases, with reading frame beginning at the first base. The paper as a whole reports these results and caveats: Clonality increased at ibrutinib response, stayed stable in sustained remission, and fell back toward baseline at progression. At baseline, clonality was higher than in age-matched healthy donors and showed a strong correlation with circulating CD8+ T-cell counts. Sampling times were not matched between patients in sustained remission and patients whose disease was progressing, and lymph node repertoires were not examined. Public clonotypes were found to be uncommon and were observed to contract or remain stable during treatment; the increase in clonality was shown to reflect expansion of private clonotypes at ibrutinib response.

For TCR beta library preparation, roughly 2.2 micrograms of genomic DNA were isolated from cryopreserved PBMCs. Longitudinal blood samples from CLL patients on ibrutinib monotherapy underwent high-throughput TCR beta sequencing. The patients took part in an open-label, single-center phase 2 trial of ibrutinib monotherapy. On a MiSeq, deep resolution sequencing aimed for a depth between 1 in 1 million and 1 in 200,000 T cells, with each clonotype covered approximately 9.2x on average. TCR beta libraries were generated with the immunoSEQ hsTCRB Kit. In the source study's methods: ImmunoSEQ Data Assistant and ImmunoSEQ Analyzer were used for data analysis, and V, D and J genes were assigned according to IMGT definitions. Clonality was computed as one minus normalized Shannon entropy of productive rearrangement frequencies, ranging from 0 to 1. Only overrepresented clonotypes making up at least 0.05% of the repertoire of each patient were included in the public clonotype analysis. Roughly 13 age-matched healthy donor repertoires from immuneACCESS served as clonality controls. TCRdb limited this immuneACCESS table to in-frame rearrangements with V and J called. A share of clones is missing; checked studies link under half to unresolved V genes, and the rest is unexplained. The V and J calls and clone size are taken from that table; D and trimming were inferred from the DNA. This sample gives 300,000 to 350,000 clones in total; more than 65% of them show up just once. In total, the top ten clones hold 6.5% to 8.5% of the sample.

Comments on this clone: Its antigen target is currently unknown. No base-level quality is on record; no much larger clone is a single base apart.

In this chain, TRBV4-2 is recombined with TRBJ1-2, with the D gene not confidently named. This TCR derives from a human donor with chronic lymphocytic leukemia. The input for sequencing was PBMCs, taken before ibrutinib treatment. In nucleotide form, the sequence is TGTGCCAGCAGCCAAGCGCAGTACTATGGCTACACCTTC. Its translation is CASSQAQYYGYTF.